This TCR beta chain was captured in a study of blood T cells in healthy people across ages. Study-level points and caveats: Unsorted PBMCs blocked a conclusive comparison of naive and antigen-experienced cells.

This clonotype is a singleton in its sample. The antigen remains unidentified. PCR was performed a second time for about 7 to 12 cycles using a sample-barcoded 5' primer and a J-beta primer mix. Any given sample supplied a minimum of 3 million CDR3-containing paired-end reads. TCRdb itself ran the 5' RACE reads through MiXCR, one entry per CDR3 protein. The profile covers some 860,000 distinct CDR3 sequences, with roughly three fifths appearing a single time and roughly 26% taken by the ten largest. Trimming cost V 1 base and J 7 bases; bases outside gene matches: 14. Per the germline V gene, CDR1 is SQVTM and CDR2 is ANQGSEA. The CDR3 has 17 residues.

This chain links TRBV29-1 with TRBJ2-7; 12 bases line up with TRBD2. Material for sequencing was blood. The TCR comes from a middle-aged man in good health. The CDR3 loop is CSVEGLAGGRVYNEQYF. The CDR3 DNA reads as TGCAGCGTTGAAGGCCTAGCGGGAGGGCGAGTCTACAATGAGCAGTACTTC.